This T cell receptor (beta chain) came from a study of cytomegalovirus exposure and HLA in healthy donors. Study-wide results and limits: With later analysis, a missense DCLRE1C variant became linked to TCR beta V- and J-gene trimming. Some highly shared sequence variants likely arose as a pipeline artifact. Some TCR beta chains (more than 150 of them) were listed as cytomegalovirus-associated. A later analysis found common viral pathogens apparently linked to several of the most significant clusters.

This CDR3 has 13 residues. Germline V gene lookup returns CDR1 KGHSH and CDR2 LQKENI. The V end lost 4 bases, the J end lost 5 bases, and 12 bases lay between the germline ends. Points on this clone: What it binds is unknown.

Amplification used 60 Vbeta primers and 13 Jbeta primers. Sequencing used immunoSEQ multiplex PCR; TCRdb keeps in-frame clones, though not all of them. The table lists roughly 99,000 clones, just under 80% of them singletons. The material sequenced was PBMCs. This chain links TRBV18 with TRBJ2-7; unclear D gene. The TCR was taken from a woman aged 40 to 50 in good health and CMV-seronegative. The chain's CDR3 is CASSRPSSDEQYF. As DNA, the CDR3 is TGTGCCAGCTCACGACCGTCAAGCGACGAGCAGTACTTC.